This TCR beta chain was identified during a study of OX40 agonist ivuxolimab in advanced cancers. Systemic immunosuppression or autoimmune disease history was grounds to exclude patients. Profiled with immunoSEQ multiplex PCR; TCRdb holds only in-frame clones, not every one. The repertoire holds around 65,000 clones, over 90% seen once, with around 15% in the top ten. Germline CDR1 is MNHNY and CDR2 is SVGAGI (reference sequence). The CDR3 length is 15 residues. Trimming shortened V by 6 bases and J by 1 base, and 15 bases separated the two germline ends. The V gene is TRBV6-6, the J gene TRBJ1-1, with D possibly matching TRBD1 (6 bases). The sequenced sample was CD4+ or CD8+ T cells sorted from blood, obtained in a trial of the OX40 agonist ivuxolimab. The clonotype comes from an adult with an advanced solid tumor such as melanoma, head and neck, liver or kidney cancer. CDR3 nucleotides: TGTGCCAGCAGGCTACGACAGGAGCCGAACACTGAAGCTTTCTTT. It is translated as CASRLRQEPNTEAFF.